Included here is one T cell receptor beta chain sequence, with context. Antigen specificity is unknown. The data were obtained in a study of vaccination and CD4 T cells after COVID-19. Across the study: Overlapping spike peptides served as the stimulus for the cells. These peptides came from SARS-CoV-2 and from the common cold coronaviruses HCoV-NL63, HCoV-OC43 and HCoV-229E.

Time point in this sample: late sampling 161 to 241 days after vaccination in a few convalescent patients. Treatment: roughly 11-day PBMC culture with coronavirus spike peptide pools or control peptides (ViraFEST assay). Antigen-specific T cell expansion with peptide pools preceded TCR sequencing in the ViraFEST approach. Negative selection was the method that isolated CD4+ T cells after around 9 days of culture. Sequenced with the Oncomine TCR Beta short-read assay was DNA taken from cultured CD4+ T cells. TCRdb ran MiXCR on the PCR reads and lists one entry per CDR3 protein. In the table there are roughly 20,000 distinct CDR3 sequences, about 40% of which are singletons. The CDR3 spans 16 residues. The ends lost 1 base at V and 3 bases at J; junction bases unmatched: 4. Germline V gene lookup returns CDR1 SGHTA and CDR2 FQGNSA.

The V call is TRBV7-2, the J call TRBJ1-5, with 9 positions matching TRBD1. This TCR was recovered from a human donor who had recovered from COVID-19. Sequencing was performed on CD4+ T cells from blood, cultured in vitro, taken about 7 months after SARS-CoV-2 vaccination. Here the CDR3 reads CASSLVGTGYNQPQHF. The CDR3 coding sequence is TGTGCCAGCAGCTTAGTTGGGACAGGGTACAATCAGCCCCAGCATTTT.